This T cell receptor (beta chain) was found in a study of blood T cell repertoires in COVID-19. Trimming stripped 0 bases from V and 11 bases from J, with 7 bases between. The germline V gene encodes CDR1 PRHDT and CDR2 FYEKMQ (reference sequence). The CDR3 extends over 11 amino acids. Per the study methods: The assay estimated nucleated cells by amplifying reference gene primers. Sequencing was performed with immunoSEQ multiplex PCR; in TCRdb, only in-frame clones are kept and a portion is missing. Clone size and V and J calls were adopted from that table, with D and trimming inferred from the DNA. The repertoire has about 330,000 clones, 70% to 90% of them found once; the top ten carry approximately 4%.

The chain recombines TRBV13 with TRBJ1-1; D not certain. This TCR was sampled from a woman aged 45-59 years with active or convalescent COVID-19. Sequencing was done on a sample of peripheral blood. CDR3 DNA: TGTGCCAGCAGCTTAGGTGAGGAGGCTTTCTTT. This gives the protein CASSLGEEAFF.